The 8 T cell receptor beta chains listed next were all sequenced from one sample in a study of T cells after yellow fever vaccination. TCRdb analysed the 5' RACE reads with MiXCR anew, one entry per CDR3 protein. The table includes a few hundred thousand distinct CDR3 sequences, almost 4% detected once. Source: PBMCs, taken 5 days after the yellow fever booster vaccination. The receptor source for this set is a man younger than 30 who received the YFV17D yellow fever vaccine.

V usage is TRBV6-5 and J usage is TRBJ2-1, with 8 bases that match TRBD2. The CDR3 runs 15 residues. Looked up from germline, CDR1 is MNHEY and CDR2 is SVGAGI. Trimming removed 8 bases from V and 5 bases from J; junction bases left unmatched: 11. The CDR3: CASYPGSGVNNEQFF. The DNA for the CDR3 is TGTGCCAGCTACCCTGGTAGCGGGGTAAACAATGAGCAGTTCTTC.

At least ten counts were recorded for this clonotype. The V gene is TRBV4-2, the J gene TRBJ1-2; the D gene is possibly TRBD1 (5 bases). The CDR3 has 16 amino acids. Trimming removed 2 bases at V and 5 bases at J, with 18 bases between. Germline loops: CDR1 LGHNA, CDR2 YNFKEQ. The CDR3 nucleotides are TGTGCCAGCAGCCAACTCGACCCAGGGTTTGGGTATGGCTACACCTTC. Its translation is CASSQLDPGFGYGYTF.

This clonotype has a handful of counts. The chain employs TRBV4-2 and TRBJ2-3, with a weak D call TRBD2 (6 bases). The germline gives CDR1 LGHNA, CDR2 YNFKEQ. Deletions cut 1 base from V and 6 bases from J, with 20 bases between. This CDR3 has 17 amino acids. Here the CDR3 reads CASSQARDSRGRDTQYF. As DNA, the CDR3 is TGTGCCAGCAGCCAAGCCCGGGACTCCCGGGGGAGGGATACGCAGTATTTT.

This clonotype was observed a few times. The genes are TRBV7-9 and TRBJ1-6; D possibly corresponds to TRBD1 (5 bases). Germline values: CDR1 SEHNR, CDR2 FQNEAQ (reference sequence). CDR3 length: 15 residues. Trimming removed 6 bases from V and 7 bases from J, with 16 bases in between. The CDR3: CASRSPGATNSPLHF. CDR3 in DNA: TGTGCCAGCAGATCTCCCGGGGCCACCAATTCACCCCTCCACTTT. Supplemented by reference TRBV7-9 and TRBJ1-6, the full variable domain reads DTGVSQNPRHKITKRGQNVTFRCDPISEHNRLYWYRQTLGQGPEFLTYFQNEAQLEKSRLLSDRFSAERPKGSFSTLEIQRTEQGDSAMYLCASRSPGATNSPLHFGNGTRLTVT.

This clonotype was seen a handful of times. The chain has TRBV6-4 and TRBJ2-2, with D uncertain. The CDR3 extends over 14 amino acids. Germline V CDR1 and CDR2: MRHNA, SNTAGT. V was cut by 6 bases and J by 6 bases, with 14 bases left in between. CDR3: CASSPIPGSGELFF. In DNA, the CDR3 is TGTGCCAGCAGCCCGATACCTGGGTCCGGGGAGCTGTTTTTT.

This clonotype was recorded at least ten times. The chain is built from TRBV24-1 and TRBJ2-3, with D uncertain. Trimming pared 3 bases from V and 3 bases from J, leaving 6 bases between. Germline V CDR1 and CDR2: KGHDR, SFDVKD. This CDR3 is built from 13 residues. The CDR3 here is CATSDHITDTQYF. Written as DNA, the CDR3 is TGTGCCACCAGTGATCATATAACAGATACGCAGTATTTT.

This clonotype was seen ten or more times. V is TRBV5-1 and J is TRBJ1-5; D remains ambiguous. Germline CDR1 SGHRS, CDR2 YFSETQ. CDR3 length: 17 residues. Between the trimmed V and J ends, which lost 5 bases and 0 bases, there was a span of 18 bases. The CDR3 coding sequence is TGCGCCAGCAGATTCGACCGGAACCTCAATAGCAATCAGCCCCAGCATTTT. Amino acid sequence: CASRFDRNLNSNQPQHF.

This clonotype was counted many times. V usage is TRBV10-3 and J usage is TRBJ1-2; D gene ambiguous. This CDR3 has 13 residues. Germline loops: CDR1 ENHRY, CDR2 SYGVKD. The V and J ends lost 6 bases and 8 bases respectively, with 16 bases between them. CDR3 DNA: TGTGCCATCAGCCTGGAGCCCGGGTGGGGCTACACCTTC. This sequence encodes CAISLEPGWGYTF.